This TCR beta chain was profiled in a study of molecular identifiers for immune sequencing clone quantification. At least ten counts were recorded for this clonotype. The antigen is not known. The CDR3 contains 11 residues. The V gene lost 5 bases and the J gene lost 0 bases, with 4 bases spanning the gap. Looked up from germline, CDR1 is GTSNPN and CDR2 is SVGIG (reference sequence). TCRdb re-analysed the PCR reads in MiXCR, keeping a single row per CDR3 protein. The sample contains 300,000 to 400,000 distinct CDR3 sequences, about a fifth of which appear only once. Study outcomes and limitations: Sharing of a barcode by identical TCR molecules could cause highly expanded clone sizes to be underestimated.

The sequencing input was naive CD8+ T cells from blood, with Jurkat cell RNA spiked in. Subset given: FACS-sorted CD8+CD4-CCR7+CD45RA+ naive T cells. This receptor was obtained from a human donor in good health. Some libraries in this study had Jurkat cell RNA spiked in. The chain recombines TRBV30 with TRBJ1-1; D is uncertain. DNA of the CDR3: TGTGCCTGGGATTTGAACACTGAAGCTTTCTTT. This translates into CAWDLNTEAFF.